This T cell receptor (beta chain) was observed in a study of T-cell memory formation after mild COVID-19. In TCRdb, the 5' RACE reads were re-called with MiXCR into one record per CDR3 protein. The table includes about 140,000 distinct CDR3 sequences, about 5.7% detected once. Ten or more counts support this clonotype. V lost 5 bases and J lost 1; bases outside the gene matches: 7. CDR1 is DFQATT, CDR2 SNEGSKA, per germline (reference sequence). The CDR3 sequence is 17 residues long. Sequenced sample: PBMCs or a T cell subset sorted from them (not recorded which). This receptor was obtained from an adult woman who had mild COVID-19 (a few samples of this study predate the infection). Cell type and time point are not known. This chain uses TRBV20-1 with TRBJ2-1; 14 nucleotides align to TRBD2. CDR3 coding DNA: TGCAGTGCTCGGGGGACTAGCGGGAGAGGTTCCTACAATGAGCAGTTCTTC. Its translation is CSARGTSGRGSYNEQFF.